What follows are 22 T cell receptor beta chains derived from one specimen sequenced in a study of identical twins. TCRdb reanalysed the 5' RACE reads using MiXCR and keeps one entry per CDR3 protein. The sample holds some 630,000 distinct CDR3 sequences, around 7.5% seen once. The sample also formed part of further work on yellow fever vaccine responses in identical twins.

The sequencing sample was made of PBMCs. Receptor source: a woman between 18 and 29 years old in good health.

V gene TRBV5-1 combines with J gene TRBJ1-5; D might be TRBD1 (6 bases). The germline gives CDR1 SGHRS, CDR2 YFSETQ. CDR3 length equals 13 residues. V lost 4 bases, J lost 3 bases, and 8 bases lay in between. DNA of the CDR3: TGCGCCAGCAGCCCAGGGGACAATCAGCCCCAGCATTTT. It specifies CASSPGDNQPQHF.

This clonotype has a count of ten or more. This sequence joins TRBV24-1 and TRBJ2-3, with 7 nucleotides matching TRBD2. The germline V gene encodes CDR1 KGHDR and CDR2 SFDVKD. Germline trimming cut 4 bases from V and 1 base from J; bases unmatched to any gene: 13. The CDR3 has 18 residues. The CDR3 sequence: CATSDPGHRLAGTDTQYF. The CDR3 DNA is TGTGCCACCAGTGACCCCGGCCACCGGCTAGCGGGCACAGATACGCAGTATTTT.

The rearrangement uses TRBV20-1 and TRBJ2-2; possibly TRBD2 for D (5 bases). V shed 5 bases and J shed 3 bases, with 7 bases lying between them. The CDR3 contains 12 residues. Per germline, CDR1 DFQATT and CDR2 SNEGSKA (reference sequence). CDR3 region: CSAGGHTGELFF. In DNA form, the CDR3 reads TGCAGTGCTGGAGGACACACCGGGGAGCTGTTTTTT.

The J gene is TRBJ2-1, the V gene TRBV19; tentative D call: TRBD2 (6 bases). The CDR3 length is 15 residues. From germline, CDR1 is LNHDA and CDR2 SQIVND (reference sequence). V was pared by 1 base and J by 3 bases, with 10 bases between. For the CDR3, the DNA is TGTGCCAGTAGTATAGGGGGGAGGCACTACAATGAGCAGTTCTTC. It yields the protein CASSIGGRHYNEQFF.

The sample holds a few counts of this clonotype. V is TRBV2 and J is TRBJ2-1; D perhaps matches TRBD2 (5 bases). The CDR3 covers 17 residues. Germline CDR1 reads SNHLY; CDR2 reads FYNNEI. With 3 bases removed from V and 3 bases from J, the gap between germline ends came to 18 bases. The CDR3 DNA follows: TGTGCCAGCAGTGAGAGCGTAACCGACCGGGACTACAATGAGCAGTTCTTC. Amino acid sequence: CASSESVTDRDYNEQFF.

This clonotype was detected ten times or more. The rearrangement joins TRBV10-3 to TRBJ2-1; TRBD2 matches at 11 bases. With V trimmed by 5 bases and J by 13 bases, 13 bases remained unmatched. This CDR3 spans 15 amino acids. Germline values: CDR1 ENHRY, CDR2 SYGVKD. Here the CDR3 reads CAISSGTSGLGHQFF. The CDR3 DNA follows: TGTGCCATCAGTTCCGGGACTAGCGGCCTTGGGCACCAGTTCTTC.

This clonotype was found many times. This chain connects TRBV3-1 to TRBJ2-4; TRBD1 aligns across 10 bases. Losses at the gene ends were 8 bases for V and 6 bases for J; bases not matched to a gene: 7. The CDR3 contains 14 residues. Germline V CDR1 and CDR2: LGHDT, YNNKEL (reference sequence). The DNA for the CDR3 is TGTGCCAGCGAGGACAGGGGGTTTGGAAACATTCAGTACTTC. Translated: CASEDRGFGNIQYF. Using reference TRBV3-1 and TRBJ2-4 for the parts outside the CDR3, the full variable domain is DTAVSQTPKYLVTQMGNDKSIKCEQNLGHDTMYWYKQDSKKFLKIMFSYNNKELIINETVPNRFSPKSPDKAHLNLHINSLELGDSAVYFCASEDRGFGNIQYFGAGTRLSVL.

This clonotype occurred a few times. The chain uses TRBV12-3 or TRBV12-4 and TRBJ1-1, with 7 bases identical to TRBD1. The CDR3 extends over 13 amino acids. The ends lost 9 bases at V and 4 bases at J; junction bases unmatched: 8. The CDR3 DNA is TGTGCCAGTCGACAGGGCTGGGGCACTGAAGCTTTCTTT. Residues: CASRQGWGTEAFF.

This sequence joins TRBV11-2 and TRBJ2-5, with 10 bases identical to TRBD2. CDR3 size: 16 residues. Germline trimming cut 5 bases from V and 5 bases from J; bases unmatched to any gene: 11. CDR1 and CDR2 from the germline V gene are SGHAT and FQNNGV. The CDR3 bases are TGTGCCAGCAGCACCGGGGCTAGCGGGGGTGTGGAGACCCAGTACTTC. It codes for CASSTGASGGVETQYF.

The chain is built from TRBV19 and TRBJ2-3; 8 bases line up with TRBD2. Germline V CDR1 and CDR2: LNHDA, SQIVND (reference sequence). This CDR3 spans 17 amino acids. Trimming removed 3 bases from V and 7 bases from J; junction bases left unmatched: 15. The CDR3: CASSIPQLAGGPNTQYF. The CDR3 DNA follows: TGTGCCAGTAGTATCCCGCAGTTGGCGGGAGGACCTAATACGCAGTATTTT.

This chain joins TRBV20-1 and TRBJ2-2; maybe TRBD1 (6 bases). CDR1 and CDR2 (germline): DFQATT, SNEGSKA (reference sequence). The CDR3 is made up of 15 amino acids. Trimming removed 3 bases from V and 4 bases from J, with 15 bases in between. This chain's CDR3 is CSASLGTLGTGELFF. DNA for the CDR3: TGCAGTGCTAGTTTGGGGACACTTGGCACCGGGGAGCTGTTTTTT.

This clonotype was seen only a few times. This chain joins TRBV4-1 and TRBJ2-5; TRBD2 matches 11 bases. Losses at the gene ends were 3 bases for V and 1 base for J; bases not matched to a gene: 4. Germline assignment: CDR1 MGHRA and CDR2 YSYEKL. The CDR3 has 16 amino acids. CDR3 in amino acids: CASSQRLAGPQETQYF. The CDR3 DNA is TGCGCCAGCAGCCAGAGACTAGCGGGACCCCAAGAGACCCAGTACTTC.

There are a few counts of this clonotype. The chain employs TRBV3-1 and TRBJ2-3; 8 nucleotides line up with TRBD2. The trim removed 4 bases at V and 8 bases at J, leaving 11 bases unmatched. The CDR3 consists of 15 residues. The germline V gene encodes CDR1 LGHDT and CDR2 YNNKEL (reference sequence). The CDR3 loop is CASSREAGVSRTQYF. The CDR3 DNA follows: TGTGCCAGCAGCCGTGAAGCGGGAGTGTCTCGTACGCAGTATTTT.

In its sample, this clonotype was seen many times. The gene calls are TRBV7-6 and TRBJ2-2; D not resolved. Trimming stripped 3 bases from V and 0 bases from J, with 8 bases between. In germline, CDR1 is SGHVS, CDR2 FNYEAQ. The CDR3 consists of 15 residues. DNA for the CDR3: TGTGCCAGCAGCTTGAAGCGTACGAACACCGGGGAGCTGTTTTTT. Residues: CASSLKRTNTGELFF. Using reference TRBV7-6 and TRBJ2-2 for the parts outside the CDR3, the full variable domain is GAGVSQSPRYKVTKRGQDVALRCDPISGHVSLYWYRQALGQGPEFLTYFNYEAQQDKSGLPNDRFSAERPEGSISTLTIQRTEQRDSAMYRCASSLKRTNTGELFFGEGSRLTVL.

This clonotype was detected a few times. The chain uses TRBV7-9 and TRBJ2-1; D ambiguous. Per germline, CDR1 SEHNR and CDR2 FQNEAQ (reference sequence). The germline V and J ends were trimmed by 5 bases and 9 bases, with 8 bases remaining between them. The CDR3 spans 11 residues. CDR3 DNA: TGTGCCAGCAGCCGTTCCATTGAGCAGTTCTTC. Its protein product is CASSRSIEQFF.

There are many counts of this clonotype. This chain joins TRBV29-1 and TRBJ2-5; D is unresolved. The germline V gene encodes CDR1 SQVTM and CDR2 ANQGSEA. Trimming left V 3 bases short and J 5 bases short, with 13 bases between. The CDR3 loop spans 13 amino acids. The CDR3 DNA follows: TGCAGCGTTGAGTCTCCCGCTCTGGAGACCCAGTACTTC. Encoded protein: CSVESPALETQYF.

This clonotype was recorded many times. V gene TRBV7-8 combines with J gene TRBJ1-6; TRBD1 is a possible D gene (6 bases). Germline CDR1 and CDR2: SGHVS and FQNEAQ. The V end lost 1 base, the J end lost 10 bases, and 11 bases lay between the germline ends. The CDR3 length is 14 residues. The CDR3 DNA reads as TGTGCCAGCAGCTTAGAGGGGGGCGGATCACCCCTCCACTTT. It yields the protein CASSLEGGGSPLHF.

This rearrangement joins TRBV3-1 to TRBJ2-7; TRBD1 matches 7 bases. With V trimmed by 6 bases and J by 0 bases, 5 bases remained unmatched. The CDR3 runs to 14 residues. In germline, CDR1 is LGHDT, CDR2 YNNKEL (reference sequence). As DNA, the CDR3 is TGTGCCAGCAGATTGGGACAGACCTCCTACGAGCAGTACTTC. Its protein product is CASRLGQTSYEQYF.

Ten or more counts support this clonotype. This chain's CDR3 is CASSLSVGQLRTQYF. The CDR3 coding sequence is TGTGCCAGCAGTTTGAGCGTGGGACAGCTAAGAACCCAGTACTTC. The chain uses TRBV12-3 or TRBV12-4 and TRBJ2-5; 7 bases agree with TRBD1. V gave up 3 bases and J gave up 8 bases; unmatched junction bases: 12. The CDR3 extends over 15 amino acids.

This clonotype was detected only a few times. The rearrangement links TRBV5-6 to TRBJ2-3; 10 bases are a match to TRBD1. This CDR3 has 17 amino acids. CDR1 is SGHDT and CDR2 is YYEEEE in the germline V gene. The trim removed 3 bases at V and 1 base at J, leaving 8 bases unmatched. The CDR3 DNA follows: TGTGCCAGCAGCTCCAGGACAGGGGGGGTTGGCACAGATACGCAGTATTTT. Amino acid sequence: CASSSRTGGVGTDTQYF. The full variable domain, in which reference TRBV5-6 and TRBJ2-3 provide the parts outside the CDR3, is DAGVTQSPTHLIKTRGQQVTLRCSPKSGHDTVSWYQQALGQGPQFIFQYYEEEERQRGNFPDRFSGHQFPNYSSELNVNALLLGDSALYLCASSSRTGGVGTDTQYFGPGTRLTVL.

This clonotype was recorded a few times. The V gene is TRBV5-1, the J gene TRBJ2-2; D not certain. Per germline, CDR1 SGHRS and CDR2 YFSETQ. Trimming pared 1 base from V and 3 bases from J, leaving 13 bases between. CDR3 length: 16 residues. The CDR3 DNA reads as TGCGCCAGCAGCTTGTTTCCAAGGACCGACACCGGGGAGCTGTTTTTT. It is translated as CASSLFPRTDTGELFF.

The chain couples TRBV10-2 to TRBJ2-2; tentatively, D is TRBD2 (6 bases). The CDR3 runs 12 residues. Germline V gene data show CDR1 as WSHSY and CDR2 as SAAADI. Trimming shortened V by 8 bases and J by 6 bases, and 10 bases separated the two germline ends. CDR3 region: CASGSGAGELFF. CDR3 DNA: TGCGCCAGCGGCTCGGGGGCCGGGGAGCTGTTTTTT.